Reported below is one TCR beta chain. The sample originates from a study of identifying expanded T cells in peripheral blood. The method was immunoSEQ multiplex PCR; TCRdb's version includes in-frame clones alone and lacks a portion of them. The sample consists of tens of thousands of clones, around four fifths of them appearing once. Germline CDR1 is SGHNT and CDR2 is YYREEE (reference sequence). The CDR3 has 16 residues. The ends lost 4 bases at V and 4 bases at J; junction bases unmatched: 7. This receptor was obtained from a person aged 18-70 years in good health. The sequencing input was blood. This rearrangement joins TRBV5-4 to TRBJ2-2; 10 bases fit TRBD1. The CDR3 nucleotides are TGTGCCAGCAGCCTGACAGGGGGCGATGGCACCGGGGAGCTGTTTTTT. This encodes CASSLTGGDGTGELFF. The variable domain in full, completed from reference TRBV5-4 and TRBJ2-2, reads ETGVTQSPTHLIKTRGQQVTLRCSSQSGHNTVSWYQQALGQGPQFIFQYYREEENGRGNFPPRFSGLQFPNYSSELNVNALELDDSALYLCASSLTGGDGTGELFFGEGSRLTVL.